The clone carrying this TCR beta chain has a handful of counts. The target antigen is unknown. The CDR3 loop spans 13 amino acids. Trimming removed 4 bases at V and 0 bases at J, with 9 bases between. Germline CDR1 GTSNPN, CDR2 SVGIG (reference sequence). The data derive from a study of shared clonotypes between healthy human individuals. Study-wide findings and caveats: Only blood was sampled, and tissue TCR repertoires likely differ from blood ones. Having only a few donors restricted how much genetic and exposure-history diversity was captured.

Deep-level settings were used for running the assay. Profiled with immunoSEQ multiplex PCR; TCRdb holds only in-frame clones, not every one. The sample has roughly 2 million clones, 90% to 97% seen once. The sequencing sample was made of naive CD4+ T cells sorted from blood. Subset specified: CD45RA+ positively selected. The clonotype originates from a man aged 18 to 29 in good health. The J gene is TRBJ1-1, the V gene TRBV30; possibly TRBD1 for D (5 bases). The CDR3 DNA reads TGTGCCTGGAATGCAGGGATGAACACTGAAGCTTTCTTT. This encodes CAWNAGMNTEAFF.